This TCR beta chain stems from a study of blood T cell repertoires in COVID-19. Study overall: COVID-19 samples collected from the United States, Italy and Spain covered acute and convalescent phases.

Original processing notes: Estimation of nucleated cell counts relied on the amplification of reference gene primers. Clones were sequenced by immunoSEQ multiplex PCR, and TCRdb holds only the in-frame ones, with some missing. V, J and clone size were drawn from that table, and D and trimming were deduced from the DNA. The data contain 310,000 or so clones, around 86% of them singletons. The CDR3 is 14 amino acids. In germline, CDR1 is SGHTA, CDR2 FQGTGA. Trimming cost V 2 bases and J 3 bases; bases outside gene matches: 1. V gene TRBV7-3 combines with J gene TRBJ2-3; 8 positions agree with TRBD1. The source is a man aged 45-65 years with active or convalescent COVID-19. Input material: peripheral blood. The CDR3 region is CASSLQGATDTQYF. Here the CDR3 DNA reads TGTGCCAGCAGCTTACAGGGGGCTACAGATACGCAGTATTTT.